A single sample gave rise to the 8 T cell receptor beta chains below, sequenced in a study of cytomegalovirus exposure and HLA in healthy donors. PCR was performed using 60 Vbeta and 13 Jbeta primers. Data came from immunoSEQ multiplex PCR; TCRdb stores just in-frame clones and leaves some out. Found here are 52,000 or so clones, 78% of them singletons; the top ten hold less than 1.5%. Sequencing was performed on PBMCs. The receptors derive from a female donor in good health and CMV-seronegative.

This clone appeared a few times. CDR3 amino acids: CASSAQNTEAFF. The CDR3 coding sequence is TGTGCCAGCAGCGCACAGAACACTGAAGCTTTCTTT. This rearrangement joins TRBV2 to TRBJ1-1, with no clear D. V lost 6 bases to trimming and J lost 1 base, with 6 bases between them. The CDR3 covers 12 residues. In germline, CDR1 is SNHLY, CDR2 FYNNEI.

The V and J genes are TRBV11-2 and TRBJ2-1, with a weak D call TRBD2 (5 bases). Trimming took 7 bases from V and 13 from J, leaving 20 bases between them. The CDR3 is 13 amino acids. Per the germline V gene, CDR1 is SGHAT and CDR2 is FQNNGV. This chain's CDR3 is CASTPSNSGIQFF. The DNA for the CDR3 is TGTGCCAGCACGCCCTCCAACAGCGGAATACAGTTCTTC.

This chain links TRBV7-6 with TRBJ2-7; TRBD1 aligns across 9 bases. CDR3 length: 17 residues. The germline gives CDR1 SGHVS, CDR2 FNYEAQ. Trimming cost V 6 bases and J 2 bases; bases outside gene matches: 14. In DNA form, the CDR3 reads TGTGCCAGCAGTCGAACTCCCCCCGGGACAGGGCCCTACGAGCAGTACTTC. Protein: CASSRTPPGTGPYEQYF.

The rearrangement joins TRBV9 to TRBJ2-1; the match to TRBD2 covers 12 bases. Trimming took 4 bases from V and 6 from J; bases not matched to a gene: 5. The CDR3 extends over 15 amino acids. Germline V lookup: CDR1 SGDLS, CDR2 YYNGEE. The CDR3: CASSTSGGFSNEQFF. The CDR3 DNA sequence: TGTGCCAGCAGCACTAGCGGGGGGTTTAGCAATGAGCAGTTCTTC.

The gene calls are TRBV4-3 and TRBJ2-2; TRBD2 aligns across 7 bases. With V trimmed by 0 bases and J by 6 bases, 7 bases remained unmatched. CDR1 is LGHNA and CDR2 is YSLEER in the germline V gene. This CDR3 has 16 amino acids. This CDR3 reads CASSQERGGWSGELFF. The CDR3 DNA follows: TGCGCCAGCAGCCAAGAGCGGGGAGGGTGGTCCGGGGAGCTGTTTTTT.

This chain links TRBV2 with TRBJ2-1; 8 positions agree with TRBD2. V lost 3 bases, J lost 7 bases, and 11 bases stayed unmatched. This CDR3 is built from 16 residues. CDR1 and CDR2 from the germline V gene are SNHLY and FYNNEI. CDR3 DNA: TGTGCCAGCAGTGACCCCGGGACTAGTAAAAAGAATGAGCAGTTCTTC. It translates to CASSDPGTSKKNEQFF. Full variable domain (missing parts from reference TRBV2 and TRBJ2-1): EPEVTQTPSHQVTQMGQEVILRCVPISNHLYFYWYRQILGQKVEFLVSFYNNEISEKSEIFDDQFSVERPDGSNFTLKIRSTKLEDSAMYFCASSDPGTSKKNEQFFGPGTRLTVL.

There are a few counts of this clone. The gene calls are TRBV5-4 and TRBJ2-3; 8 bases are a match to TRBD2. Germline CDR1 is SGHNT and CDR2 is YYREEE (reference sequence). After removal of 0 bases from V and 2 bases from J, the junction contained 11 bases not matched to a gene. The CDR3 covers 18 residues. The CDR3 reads CASSLAGTGGGNTDTQYF. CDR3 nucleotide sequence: TGTGCCAGCAGCTTGGCCGGAACGGGGGGGGGAAACACAGATACGCAGTATTTT.

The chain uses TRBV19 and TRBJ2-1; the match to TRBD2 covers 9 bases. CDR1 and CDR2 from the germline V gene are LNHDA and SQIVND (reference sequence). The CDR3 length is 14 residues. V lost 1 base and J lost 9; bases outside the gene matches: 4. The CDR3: CASSIGGGAGEQFF. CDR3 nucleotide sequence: TGTGCCAGTAGTATAGGCGGGGGGGCCGGTGAGCAGTTCTTC. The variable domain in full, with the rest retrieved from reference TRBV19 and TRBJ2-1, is DGGITQSPKYLFRKEGQNVTLSCEQNLNHDAMYWYRQDPGQGLRLIYYSQIVNDFQKGDIAEGYSVSREKKESFPLTVTSAQKNPTAFYLCASSIGGGAGEQFFGPGTRLTVL.